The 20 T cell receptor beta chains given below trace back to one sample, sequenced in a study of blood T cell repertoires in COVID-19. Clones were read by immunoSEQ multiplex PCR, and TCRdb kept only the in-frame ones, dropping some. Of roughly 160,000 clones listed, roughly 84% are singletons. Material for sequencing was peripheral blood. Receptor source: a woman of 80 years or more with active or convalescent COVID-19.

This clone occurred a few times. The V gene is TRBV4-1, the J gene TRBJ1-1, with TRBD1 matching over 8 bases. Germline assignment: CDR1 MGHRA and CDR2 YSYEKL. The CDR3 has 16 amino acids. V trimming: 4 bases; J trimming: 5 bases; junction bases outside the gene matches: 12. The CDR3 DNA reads TGCGCCAGCAGCCGAGGGGTCCGGACAGGGAATACTGAAGCTTTCTTT. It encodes CASSRGVRTGNTEAFF.

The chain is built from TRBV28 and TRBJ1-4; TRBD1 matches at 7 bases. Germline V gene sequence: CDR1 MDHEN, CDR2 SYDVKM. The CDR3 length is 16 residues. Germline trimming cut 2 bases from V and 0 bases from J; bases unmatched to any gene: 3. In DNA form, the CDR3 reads TGTGCCAGCAGTTTAAGGGACAGCGCAACTAATGAAAAACTGTTTTTT. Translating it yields CASSLRDSATNEKLFF.

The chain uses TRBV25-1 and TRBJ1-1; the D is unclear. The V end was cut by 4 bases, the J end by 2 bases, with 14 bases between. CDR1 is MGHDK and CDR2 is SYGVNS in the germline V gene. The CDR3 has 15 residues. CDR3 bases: TGTGCCAGCAGTGCGCCCACCGGGGTTAACACTGAAGCTTTCTTT. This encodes CASSAPTGVNTEAFF.

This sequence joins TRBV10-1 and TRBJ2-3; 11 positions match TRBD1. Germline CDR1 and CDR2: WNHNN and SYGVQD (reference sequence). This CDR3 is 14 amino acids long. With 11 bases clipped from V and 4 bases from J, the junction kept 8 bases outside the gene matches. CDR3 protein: CASRPGQGADTQYF. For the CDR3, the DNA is TGCGCCTCCAGACCGGGACAGGGGGCAGATACGCAGTATTTT.

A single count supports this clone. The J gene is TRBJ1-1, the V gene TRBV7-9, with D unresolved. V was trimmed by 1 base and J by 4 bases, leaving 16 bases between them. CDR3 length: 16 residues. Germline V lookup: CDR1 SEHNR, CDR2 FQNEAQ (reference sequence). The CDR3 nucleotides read TGTGCCAGCAGCTTAGAGGCTGCGGGGTCATTCACTGAAGCTTTCTTT. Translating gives CASSLEAAGSFTEAFF.

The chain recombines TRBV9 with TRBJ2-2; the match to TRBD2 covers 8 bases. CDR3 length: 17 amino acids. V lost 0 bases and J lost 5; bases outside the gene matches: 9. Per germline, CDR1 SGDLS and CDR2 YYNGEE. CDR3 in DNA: TGTGCCAGCAGCGTAGCAAAAGCGGGAGAGGATACCGGGGAGCTGTTTTTT. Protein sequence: CASSVAKAGEDTGELFF.

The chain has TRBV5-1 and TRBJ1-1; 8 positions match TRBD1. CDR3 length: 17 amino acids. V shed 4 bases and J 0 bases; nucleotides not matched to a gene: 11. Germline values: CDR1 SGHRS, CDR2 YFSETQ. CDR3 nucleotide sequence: TGCGCCAGCAGCCCCGGACAGGGACGAAACCTGAACACTGAAGCTTTCTTT. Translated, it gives CASSPGQGRNLNTEAFF.

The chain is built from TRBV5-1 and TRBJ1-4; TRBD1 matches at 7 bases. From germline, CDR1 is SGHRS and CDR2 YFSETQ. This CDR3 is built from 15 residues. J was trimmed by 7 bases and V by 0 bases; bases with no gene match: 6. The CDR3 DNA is TGCGCCAGCAGCTTGGCCGGGACAGACGGTGAAAAACTGTTTTTT. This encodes CASSLAGTDGEKLFF.

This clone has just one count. CDR3 residues: CASRFSGRVYEQYF. The CDR3 nucleotides read TGTGCCAGCAGATTTAGCGGGAGAGTCTACGAGCAGTACTTC. The V gene is TRBV28, the J gene TRBJ2-7; 9 bases are shared with TRBD2. Losses at the gene ends were 6 bases for V and 3 bases for J; bases not matched to a gene: 6. Looked up from germline, CDR1 is MDHEN and CDR2 is SYDVKM. This CDR3 comprises 14 residues.

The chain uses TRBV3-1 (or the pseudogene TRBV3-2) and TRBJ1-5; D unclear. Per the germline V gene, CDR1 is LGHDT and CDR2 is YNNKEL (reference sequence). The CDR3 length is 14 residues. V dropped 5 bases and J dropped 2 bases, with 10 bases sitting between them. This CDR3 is CASSEGWGNQPQHF. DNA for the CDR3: TGTGCCAGCAGCGAGGGTTGGGGCAATCAGCCCCAGCATTTT.

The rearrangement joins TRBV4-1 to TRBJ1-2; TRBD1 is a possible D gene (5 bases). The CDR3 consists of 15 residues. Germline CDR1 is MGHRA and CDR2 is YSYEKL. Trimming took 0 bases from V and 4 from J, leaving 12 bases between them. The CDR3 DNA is TGCGCCAGCAGCCAAGACCAGGGCGATGCCTATGGCTACACCTTC. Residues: CASSQDQGDAYGYTF.

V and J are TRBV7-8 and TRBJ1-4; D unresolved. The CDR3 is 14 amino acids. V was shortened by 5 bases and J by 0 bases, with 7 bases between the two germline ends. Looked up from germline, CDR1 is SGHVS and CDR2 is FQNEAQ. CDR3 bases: TGTGCCAGCAGCCTGCGCGCAACTAATGAAAAACTGTTTTTT. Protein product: CASSLRATNEKLFF. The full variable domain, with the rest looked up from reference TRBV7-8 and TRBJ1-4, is GAGVSQSPRYKVAKRGQDVALRCDPISGHVSLFWYQQALGQGPEFLTYFQNEAQLDKSGLPSDRFFAERPEGSVSTLKIQRTQQEDSAVYLCASSLRATNEKLFFGSGTQLSVL.

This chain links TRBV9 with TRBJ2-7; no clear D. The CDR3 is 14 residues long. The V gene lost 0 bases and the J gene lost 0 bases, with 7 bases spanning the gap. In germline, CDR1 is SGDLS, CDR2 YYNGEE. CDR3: CASSVAASSYEQYF. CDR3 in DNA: TGTGCCAGCAGCGTAGCTGCCAGCTCCTACGAGCAGTACTTC.

In nucleotides, the CDR3 is TGTGCCACCTTTACGGGACAGGGGGACACTGAAGCTTTCTTT. This translates into CATFTGQGDTEAFF. The V gene is TRBV10-3, the J gene TRBJ1-1; TRBD1 agrees at 11 bases. The V gene end was trimmed by 10 bases and the J gene end by 3 bases; junction bases not matched to a gene: 7. The CDR3 is 14 residues long. Germline assignment: CDR1 ENHRY and CDR2 SYGVKD.

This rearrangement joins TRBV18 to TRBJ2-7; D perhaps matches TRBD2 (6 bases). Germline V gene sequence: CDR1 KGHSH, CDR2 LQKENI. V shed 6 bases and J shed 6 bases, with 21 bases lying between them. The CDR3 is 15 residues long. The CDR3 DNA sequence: TGTGCCAGCTCTCCGGCCCGGGGGTTGGGAGCCGAGCAGTACTTC. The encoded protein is CASSPARGLGAEQYF.

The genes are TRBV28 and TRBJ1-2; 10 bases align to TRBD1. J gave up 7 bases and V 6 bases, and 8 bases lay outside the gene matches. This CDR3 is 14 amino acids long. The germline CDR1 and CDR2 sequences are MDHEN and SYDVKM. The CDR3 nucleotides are TGTGCCAGCAGGCGGCCGGGGACAGGGGTTGGCTACACCTTC. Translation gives CASRRPGTGVGYTF.

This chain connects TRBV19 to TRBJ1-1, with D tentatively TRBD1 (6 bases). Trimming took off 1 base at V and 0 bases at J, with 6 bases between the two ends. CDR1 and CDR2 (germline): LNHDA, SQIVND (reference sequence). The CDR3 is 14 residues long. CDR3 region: CASSIGTVNTEAFF. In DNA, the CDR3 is TGTGCCAGTAGTATAGGGACAGTGAACACTGAAGCTTTCTTT.

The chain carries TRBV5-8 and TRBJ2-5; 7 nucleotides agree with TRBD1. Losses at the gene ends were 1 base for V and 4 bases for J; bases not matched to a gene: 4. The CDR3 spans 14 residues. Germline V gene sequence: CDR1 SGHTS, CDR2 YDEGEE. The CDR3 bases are TGTGCCAGCAGCTTGACAGGGGCGAGAGAGACCCAGTACTTC. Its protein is CASSLTGARETQYF. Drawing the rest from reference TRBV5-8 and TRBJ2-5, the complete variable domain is EAGVTQSPTHLIKTRGQQATLRCSPISGHTSVYWYQQALGLGLQFLLWYDEGEERNRGNFPPRFSGRQFPNYSSELNVNALELEDSALYLCASSLTGARETQYFGPGTRLLVL.

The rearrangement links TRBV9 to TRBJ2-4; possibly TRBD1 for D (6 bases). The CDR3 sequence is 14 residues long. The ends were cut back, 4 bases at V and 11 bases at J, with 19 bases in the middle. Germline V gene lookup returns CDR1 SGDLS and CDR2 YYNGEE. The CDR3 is CASSPRMGEGVQYF. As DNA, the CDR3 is TGTGCCAGCAGCCCCCGGATGGGCGAGGGGGTTCAGTACTTC. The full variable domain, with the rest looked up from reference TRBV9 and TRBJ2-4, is DSGVTQTPKHLITATGQRVTLRCSPRSGDLSVYWYQQSLDQGLQFLIQYYNGEERAKGNILERFSAQQFPDLHSELNLSSLELGDSALYFCASSPRMGEGVQYFGAGTRLSVL.

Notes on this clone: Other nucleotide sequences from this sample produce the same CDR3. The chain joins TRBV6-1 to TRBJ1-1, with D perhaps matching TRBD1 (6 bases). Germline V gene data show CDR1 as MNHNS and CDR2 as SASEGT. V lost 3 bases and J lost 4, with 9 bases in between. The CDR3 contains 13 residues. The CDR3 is CASSDGGRTEAFF. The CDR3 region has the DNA TGTGCCAGCAGTGACGGGGGGCGCACTGAAGCTTTCTTT.